This T cell receptor (beta chain) was sequenced in a study of blood T cell repertoires in COVID-19. Study summary: PBMCs, B-cell-depleted T cells, or T cells were the source of the cDNA or gDNA that made up the material.

Measured with immunoSEQ multiplex PCR; TCRdb has only the in-frame clones, and not every one. Of 200,000 to 250,000 clones in the sample, around 86% are singletons; the top ten hold roughly 3.4%. Participants were aged about 18 to 100 years from roughly 26 US areas. This CDR3 spans 15 amino acids. V shed 6 bases and J shed 3 bases, with 15 bases lying between them. Germline CDR1 and CDR2: SGDLS and YYNGEE. Sequencing was done on a sample of PBMCs or T cells enriched from blood (not recorded which). The receptor was derived from a woman aged 35 to 49 with acute COVID-19. The chain has TRBV9 and TRBJ1-4; a weak D match, TRBD1 (6 bases). CDR3 protein: CASNGGLGPNEKLFF. Here the CDR3 DNA reads TGTGCCAGCAACGGGGGGCTTGGACCTAATGAAAAACTGTTTTTT. The full variable domain, with the rest looked up from reference TRBV9 and TRBJ1-4, is DSGVTQTPKHLITATGQRVTLRCSPRSGDLSVYWYQQSLDQGLQFLIQYYNGEERAKGNILERFSAQQFPDLHSELNLSSLELGDSALYFCASNGGLGPNEKLFFGSGTQLSVL.